Listed below are T cell receptor beta chains from one sample, sequenced in a study of technical replicates of blood from several donors. TCRdb keeps only in-frame clones here, not all; method: immunoSEQ multiplex PCR. The repertoire holds over 90,000 clones, with approximately 96% as singletons. The specimen was T cells isolated from PBMCs. The receptors stem from a human donor in good health. The CDR3 runs from the conserved cysteine through the conserved F or W. A D gene is named only where the DNA matches it firmly. Clone size is stated in some rows and not others, as once, few, many or a class when expanded.

D gene: TRBD1
clone size: .
J gene: TRBJ2-7
V gene: TRBV6-6
CDR3 protein: CASSYSGTVGYEQYF
CDR3 DNA: TGTGCCAGCAGTTACTCTGGGACAGTCGGCTATGAGCAGTACTTC

D gene: .
clone size: few
J gene: TRBJ2-7
V gene: TRBV9
CDR3 protein: CASSVESAHEQYF
CDR3 DNA: TGTGCCAGCAGCGTAGAGTCAGCGCACGAGCAGTACTTC

D gene: .
clone size: .
J gene: TRBJ1-2
V gene: TRBV7-3
CDR3 protein: CASSSLPWGGYTF
CDR3 DNA: TGTGCCAGCAGCTCCCTTCCCTGGGGCGGCTACACCTTC

D gene: TRBD2
clone size: .
J gene: TRBJ2-1
V gene: TRBV18
CDR3 protein: CASSPTTSGINNEQFF
CDR3 DNA: TGTGCCAGCTCACCTACGACTAGCGGGATAAACAATGAGCAGTTCTTC

D gene: .
clone size: .
J gene: TRBJ2-3
V gene: TRBV5-1
CDR3 protein: CASSLVADTDTQYF
CDR3 DNA: TGCGCCAGCAGCTTGGTAGCAGATACAGATACGCAGTATTTT

D gene: .
clone size: .
J gene: TRBJ1-1
V gene: TRBV7-3
CDR3 protein: CASSPPGVYTEAFF
CDR3 DNA: TGTGCCAGCAGCCCGCCCGGGGTTTACACTGAAGCTTTCTTT

D gene: TRBD1
clone size: .
J gene: TRBJ2-3
V gene: TRBV28
CDR3 protein: CASSQGQEITDTQYF
CDR3 DNA: TGTGCCAGCAGTCAGGGACAGGAGATCACAGATACGCAGTATTTT

D gene: .
clone size: .
J gene: TRBJ1-5
V gene: TRBV6-6
CDR3 protein: CASTGPLREGQPQHF
CDR3 DNA: TGTGCCAGCACAGGACCCCTCAGGGAGGGTCAGCCCCAGCATTTT

D gene: .
clone size: .
J gene: TRBJ2-1
V gene: TRBV5-1
CDR3 protein: CASSSRSEQFF
CDR3 DNA: TGCGCCAGCAGCTCCCGTTCTGAGCAGTTCTTC

D gene: .
clone size: .
J gene: TRBJ2-1
V gene: TRBV5-1
CDR3 protein: CASSSQWGGRDEQFF
CDR3 DNA: TGCGCCAGCAGCTCACAATGGGGGGGCCGCGATGAGCAGTTCTTC

D gene: .
clone size: .
J gene: TRBJ2-7
V gene: TRBV21-1
CDR3 protein: CASSKAGSRAGYEQYF
CDR3 DNA: TGTGCCAGCAGCAAGGCCGGAAGTCGGGCAGGGTACGAGCAGTACTTC

D gene: TRBD2
clone size: once
J gene: TRBJ2-7
V gene: TRBV2
CDR3 protein: CATYGTRGDEQYF
CDR3 DNA: TGTGCCACCTACGGGACTAGGGGTGACGAGCAGTACTTC

D gene: TRBD2
clone size: once
J gene: TRBJ2-3
V gene: TRBV5-4
CDR3 protein: CASSSNLYAGGADTQYF
CDR3 DNA: TGTGCCAGCAGCTCCAATCTCTACGCGGGAGGAGCAGATACGCAGTATTTT

D gene: .
clone size: once
J gene: TRBJ2-7
V gene: TRBV21-1
CDR3 protein: CAGLDYEQYF
CDR3 DNA: TGTGCCGGACTTGACTACGAGCAGTACTTC

D gene: .
clone size: .
J gene: TRBJ2-7
V gene: TRBV5-4
CDR3 protein: CASSPGLPYEQYF
CDR3 DNA: TGTGCCAGCAGCCCGGGACTCCCCTACGAGCAGTACTTC

D gene: .
clone size: .
J gene: TRBJ2-7
V gene: TRBV6-5
CDR3 protein: CASSYSGGPYEQYF
CDR3 DNA: TGTGCCAGCAGTTATTCAGGCGGGCCCTACGAGCAGTACTTC

D gene: TRBD1
clone size: once
J gene: TRBJ2-7
V gene: TRBV4-3
CDR3 protein: CASSQETGFGEQYF
CDR3 DNA: TGCGCCAGCAGCCAAGAGACAGGGTTTGGGGAGCAGTACTTC

D gene: TRBD1
clone size: .
J gene: TRBJ1-6
V gene: TRBV5-6
CDR3 protein: CASSVGYGTANSPLHF
CDR3 DNA: TGTGCCAGCAGCGTTGGGTATGGGACAGCTAATTCACCCCTCCACTTT

D gene: .
clone size: .
J gene: TRBJ1-1
V gene: TRBV27
CDR3 protein: CASSQGLEVTEAFF
CDR3 DNA: TGTGCCAGCAGTCAAGGGTTGGAGGTGACTGAAGCTTTCTTT

D gene: .
clone size: .
J gene: TRBJ1-2
V gene: TRBV28
CDR3 protein: CASIGRGHGYTF
CDR3 DNA: TGTGCCAGCATAGGGAGGGGCCATGGCTACACCTTC

D gene: .
clone size: .
J gene: TRBJ1-1
V gene: TRBV9
CDR3 protein: CASSVAGETEAFF
CDR3 DNA: TGTGCCAGCAGCGTAGCCGGGGAAACTGAAGCTTTCTTT

D gene: .
clone size: .
J gene: TRBJ1-5
V gene: TRBV9
CDR3 protein: CASSVGSGSEPQHF
CDR3 DNA: TGTGCCAGCAGCGTAGGATCGGGGAGTGAGCCCCAGCATTTT

D gene: TRBD2
clone size: .
J gene: TRBJ2-1
V gene: TRBV6-6
CDR3 protein: CASLAGGGEQFF
CDR3 DNA: TGTGCCAGCCTAGCGGGAGGAGGTGAGCAGTTCTTC

D gene: .
clone size: .
J gene: TRBJ1-5
V gene: TRBV19
CDR3 protein: CASSPPTGPLNQPQHF
CDR3 DNA: TGTGCCAGTAGCCCCCCCACAGGTCCTCTCAATCAGCCCCAGCATTTT

D gene: .
clone size: .
J gene: TRBJ1-4
V gene: TRBV19
CDR3 protein: CASSPPRGEVLFF
CDR3 DNA: TGTGCCAGTAGTCCCCCCCGCGGGGAGGTACTGTTTTTT

D gene: .
clone size: .
J gene: TRBJ1-1
V gene: TRBV2
CDR3 protein: CASSPPGAGLNTEAFF
CDR3 DNA: TGTGCCAGCAGCCCCCCTGGGGCAGGTCTGAACACTGAAGCTTTCTTT

D gene: .
clone size: .
J gene: TRBJ2-7
V gene: TRBV28
CDR3 protein: CASSFNRVEQYF
CDR3 DNA: TGTGCCAGCAGTTTCAACAGGGTCGAGCAGTACTTC